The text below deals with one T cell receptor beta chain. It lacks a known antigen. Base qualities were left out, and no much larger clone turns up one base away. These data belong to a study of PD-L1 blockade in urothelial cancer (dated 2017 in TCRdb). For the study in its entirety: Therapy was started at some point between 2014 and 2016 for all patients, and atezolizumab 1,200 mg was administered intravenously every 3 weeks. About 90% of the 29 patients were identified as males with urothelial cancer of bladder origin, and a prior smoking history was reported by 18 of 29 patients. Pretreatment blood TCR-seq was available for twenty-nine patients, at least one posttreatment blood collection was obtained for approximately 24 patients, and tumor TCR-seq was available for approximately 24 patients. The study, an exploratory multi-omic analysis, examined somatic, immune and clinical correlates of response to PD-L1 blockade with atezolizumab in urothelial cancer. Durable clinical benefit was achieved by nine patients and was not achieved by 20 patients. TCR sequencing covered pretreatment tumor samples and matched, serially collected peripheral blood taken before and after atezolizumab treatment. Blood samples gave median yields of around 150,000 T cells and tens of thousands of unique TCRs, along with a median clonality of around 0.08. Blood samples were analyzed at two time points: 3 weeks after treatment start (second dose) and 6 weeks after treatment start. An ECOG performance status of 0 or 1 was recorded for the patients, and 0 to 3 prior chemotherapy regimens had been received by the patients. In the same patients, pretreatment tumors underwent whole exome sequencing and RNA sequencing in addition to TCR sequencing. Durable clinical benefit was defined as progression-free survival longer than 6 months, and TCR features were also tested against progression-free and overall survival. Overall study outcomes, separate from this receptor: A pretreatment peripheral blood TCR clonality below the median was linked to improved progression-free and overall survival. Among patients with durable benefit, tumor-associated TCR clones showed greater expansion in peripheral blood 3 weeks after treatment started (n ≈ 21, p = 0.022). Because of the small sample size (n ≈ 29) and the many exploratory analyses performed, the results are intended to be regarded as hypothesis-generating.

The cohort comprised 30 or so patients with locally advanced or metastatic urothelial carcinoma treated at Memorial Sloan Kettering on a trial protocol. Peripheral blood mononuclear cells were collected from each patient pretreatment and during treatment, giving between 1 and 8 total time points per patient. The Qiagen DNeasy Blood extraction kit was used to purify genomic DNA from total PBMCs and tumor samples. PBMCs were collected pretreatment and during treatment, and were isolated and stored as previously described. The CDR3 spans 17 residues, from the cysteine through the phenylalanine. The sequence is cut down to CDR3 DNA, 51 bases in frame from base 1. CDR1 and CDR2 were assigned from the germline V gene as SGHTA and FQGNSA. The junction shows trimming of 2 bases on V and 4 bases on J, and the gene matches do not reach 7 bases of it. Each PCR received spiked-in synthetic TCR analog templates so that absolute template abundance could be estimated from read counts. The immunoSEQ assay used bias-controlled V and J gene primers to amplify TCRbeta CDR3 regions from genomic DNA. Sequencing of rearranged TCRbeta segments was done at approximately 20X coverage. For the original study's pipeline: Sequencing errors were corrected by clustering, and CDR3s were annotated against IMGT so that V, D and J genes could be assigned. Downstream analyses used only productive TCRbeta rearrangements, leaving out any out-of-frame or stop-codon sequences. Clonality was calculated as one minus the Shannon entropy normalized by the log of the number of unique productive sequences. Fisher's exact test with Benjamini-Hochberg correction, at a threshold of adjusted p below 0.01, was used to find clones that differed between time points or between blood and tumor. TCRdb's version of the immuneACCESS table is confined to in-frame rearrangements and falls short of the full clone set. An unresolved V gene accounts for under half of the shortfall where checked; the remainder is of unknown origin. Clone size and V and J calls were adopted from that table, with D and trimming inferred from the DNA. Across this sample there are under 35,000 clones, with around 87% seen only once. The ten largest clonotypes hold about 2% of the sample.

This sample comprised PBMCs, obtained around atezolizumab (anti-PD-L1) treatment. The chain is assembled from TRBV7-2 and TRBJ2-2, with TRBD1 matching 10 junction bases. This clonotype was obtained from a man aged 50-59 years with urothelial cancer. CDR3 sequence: CASSLTRRDRGTGELFF. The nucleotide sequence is TGTGCCAGCAGCTTAACGAGACGGGACAGGGGCACCGGGGAGCTGTTTTTT.